This T cell receptor (beta chain) was obtained from a study of fetal regulatory T cell absence and autoimmunity. The assay was immunoSEQ multiplex PCR, and TCRdb's table has in-frame clones only and misses some. This table holds about 95,000 clones, approximately 79% found once. Note on this clone: Antigen specificity is unknown.

Study observations and caveats: TRB gene family usage was broadly similar in cord blood and pancreas. Oligoclonal TCR enrichment in pancreas over cord blood reached over 85-fold for some clones. In IPEX syndrome, oligoclonal enrichment was read as supporting prenatal antigen-driven autoimmunity in the pancreas.

V was cut by 0 bases and J by 4 bases, with 0 bases left in between. Germline CDR1 reads LGHNA; CDR2 reads YNFKEQ. The CDR3 sequence is 12 residues long. The rearrangement joins TRBV4-2 to TRBJ1-4, with no clear D. This receptor was obtained from a male donor with IPEX syndrome. Sequenced material: pancreas tissue. The CDR3 sequence is CASSQDNEKLFF. CDR3 DNA sequence: TGTGCCAGCAGCCAAGATAATGAAAAACTGTTTTTT.